This entry features one T cell receptor beta chain sequence. Trimming removed 6 bases at V and 8 bases at J, with 25 bases between. The CDR3 totals 15 residues. The germline CDR1 and CDR2 sequences are SQVTM and ANQGSEA. This record belongs to a study of T-cell reconstitution after alpha-beta-depleted transplantation in children. For TCRbeta, the library was prepared with unique molecular identifiers. TCRdb fed the PCR reads into MiXCR, producing one record per CDR3 protein. The sample carries around 480,000 distinct CDR3 sequences, roughly 33% recorded once. The chain couples TRBV29-1 to TRBJ1-1; possible D gene TRBD1, 5 bases. Material: PBMCs from the stem cell graft donor, obtained from the stem cell graft. This TCR was sampled from a human donor who donated a stem cell graft to a child with aplastic anemia. The CDR3 region has the DNA TGCAGCGTAGATATTTCGGGACTGGGGAACTTGGAAGCTTTCTTT. This codes for CSVDISGLGNLEAFF. Using reference TRBV29-1 and TRBJ1-1 for the parts outside the CDR3, the full variable domain is SAVISQKPSRDICQRGTSLTIQCQVDSQVTMMFWYRQQPGQSLTLIATANQGSEATYESGFVIDKFPISRPNLTFSTLTVSNMSPEDSSIYLCSVDISGLGNLEAFFGQGTRLTVV.